The next 10 T cell receptor beta chains were all read from a single sample in a study of OX40 agonist ivuxolimab in advanced cancers. Using immunoSEQ multiplex PCR, the repertoire was profiled, and TCRdb retains in-frame clones only, with some absent. The sample lists 50,000 to 75,000 clones, 92% occurring once. This material consisted of CD4+ or CD8+ T cells sorted from blood, taken in a trial of the OX40 agonist ivuxolimab. The receptors come from an adult with an advanced solid tumor such as melanoma, head and neck, liver or kidney cancer.

The V call is TRBV30, the J call TRBJ2-5; D gene uncertain. CDR3 length: 12 residues. V lost 5 bases and J lost 5, with 12 bases in between. Germline V gene data show CDR1 as GTSNPN and CDR2 as SVGIG (reference sequence). CDR3 residues: CAWALSAETQYF. The CDR3 DNA is TGTGCCTGGGCCTTGAGCGCTGAGACCCAGTACTTC.

The chain couples TRBV6-1 to TRBJ1-3; no definite D call. Trimming took 5 bases from V and 7 from J, leaving 9 bases between them. The CDR3 sequence is 12 residues long. CDR1 is MNHNS, CDR2 SASEGT, per germline. CDR3 sequence: CASSNTVNTIYF. The CDR3 DNA is TGTGCCAGCAGTAATACAGTCAACACCATATATTTT.

This clone showed up just once. CDR3 amino acids: CASTRDFGDTQYF. The CDR3 DNA sequence: TGTGCCAGCACCCGAGACTTTGGAGATACGCAGTATTTT. V and J are TRBV6-1 and TRBJ2-3; unclear D gene. The CDR3 runs 13 residues. Germline assignment: CDR1 MNHNS and CDR2 SASEGT. The V end was cut by 7 bases, the J end by 5 bases, with 13 bases between.

The rearrangement uses TRBV5-1 and TRBJ1-5; D gene ambiguous. V was trimmed by 1 base and J by 2 bases, leaving 13 bases between them. The CDR3 loop spans 16 amino acids. The germline gives CDR1 SGHRS, CDR2 YFSETQ. CDR3 in DNA: TGCGCCAGCAGCTTGATCGGGGAAAGAGGCAATCAGCCCCAGCATTTT. This codes for CASSLIGERGNQPQHF.

The chain couples TRBV9 to TRBJ1-1; 7 bases align to TRBD1. The CDR3 length is 14 residues. Germline V gives CDR1 SGDLS, CDR2 YYNGEE. Trimming took 1 base from V and 4 from J; bases not matched to a gene: 4. The CDR3 loop is CASSVTGDGTEAFF. CDR3 DNA: TGTGCCAGCAGCGTAACAGGGGATGGCACTGAAGCTTTCTTT.

The chain carries TRBV2 and TRBJ2-2; perhaps TRBD2 as D (6 bases). V shed 3 bases and J shed 5 bases, with 13 bases lying between them. Germline V gives CDR1 SNHLY, CDR2 FYNNEI. The CDR3 runs 15 residues. In nucleotides, the CDR3 is TGTGCCAGCAGTGAGGAGGGAGTGGGTACCGGGGAGCTGTTTTTT. It is translated as CASSEEGVGTGELFF. The full variable domain, completed using reference TRBV2 and TRBJ2-2, is EPEVTQTPSHQVTQMGQEVILRCVPISNHLYFYWYRQILGQKVEFLVSFYNNEISEKSEIFDDQFSVERPDGSNFTLKIRSTKLEDSAMYFCASSEEGVGTGELFFGEGSRLTVL.

The CDR3 loop reads CASSYSRGRAHGEQYF. The CDR3 bases are TGTGCCAGCAGTTACTCCCGCGGGAGGGCCCACGGCGAGCAGTACTTC. This rearrangement joins TRBV6-5 to TRBJ2-7; 9 nucleotides agree with TRBD2. V shed 0 bases and J 6 bases; nucleotides not matched to a gene: 9. CDR1 and CDR2 (germline): MNHEY, SVGAGI. CDR3 length: 16 residues.

J is TRBJ2-3 and V is TRBV18; D might be TRBD2 (6 bases). CDR1 KGHSH and CDR2 LQKENI come from the germline V gene. V shed 7 bases and J shed 1 base, with 12 bases lying between them. The CDR3 spans 14 residues. This chain's CDR3 is CASYYGGGTDTQYF. As DNA, the CDR3 is TGTGCCAGCTATTACGGGGGAGGCACAGATACGCAGTATTTT.

The rearrangement joins TRBV6-6 to TRBJ1-2; the D is unclear. This CDR3 region has 14 residues. Germline CDR1 reads MNHNY; CDR2 reads SVGAGI (reference sequence). V was shortened by 6 bases and J by 1 base, with 12 bases between the two germline ends. CDR3 loop: CASRVGIFNYGYTF. DNA for the CDR3: TGTGCCAGCAGGGTGGGAATATTTAACTATGGCTACACCTTC.

The CDR3 region has the DNA TGTGCCAGCAGAACCCAAACCAGGGGATCACATGGCTACACCTTC. Its translation is CASRTQTRGSHGYTF. The V call is TRBV6-5, the J call TRBJ1-2, with D possibly being TRBD1 (6 bases). The CDR3 has 15 residues. Germline V gene sequence: CDR1 MNHEY, CDR2 SVGAGI. V shed 6 bases and J shed 6 bases, with 20 bases lying between them.